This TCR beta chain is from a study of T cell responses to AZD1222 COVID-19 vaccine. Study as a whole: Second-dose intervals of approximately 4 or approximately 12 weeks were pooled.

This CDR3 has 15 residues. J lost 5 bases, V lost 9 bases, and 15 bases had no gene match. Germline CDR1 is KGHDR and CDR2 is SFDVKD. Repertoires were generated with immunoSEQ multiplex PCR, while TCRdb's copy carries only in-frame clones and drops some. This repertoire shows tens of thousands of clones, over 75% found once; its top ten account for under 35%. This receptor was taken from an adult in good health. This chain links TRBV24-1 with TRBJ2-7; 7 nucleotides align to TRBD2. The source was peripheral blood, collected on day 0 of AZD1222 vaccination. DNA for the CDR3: TGTGCCACCCGTGCCGGGGGGTCCCCGCGGGACGAGCAGTACTTC. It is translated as CATRAGGSPRDEQYF.